Listed below are T cell receptor beta chains from one sample, sequenced in a study of T-cell reconstitution after alpha-beta-depleted transplantation in children. Via MiXCR, TCRdb re-called the PCR reads, giving one row per CDR3 protein. The data show some 200,000 distinct CDR3 sequences, with roughly 9.1% seen just once and under 40% held by the top ten. The specimen comprised PBMCs, mostly from graft donor cells, sampled 360 days after TCRalphabeta/CD19-depleted stem cell transplant. These receptors were obtained from a male patient under 10 years old who had a stem cell transplant for acute myeloid leukemia, so the T cells may come from the graft donor. The CDR3 runs from the conserved cysteine through the conserved F or W. D genes are given only for firm matches. Clone size, where shown, is once, few, many, or a class for clones that have expanded.

>TRBD2|TRBJ2-5|.|TRBV20-1
TGCAGTGCAAAGGTCACTAGCGGGAGAGAGACCCAGTACTTC
CSAKVTSGRETQYF
>.|TRBJ2-3|.|TRBV18
TGTGCCAGCTCACTATCCAGGGAAGATACGCAGTATTTT
CASSLSREDTQYF
>TRBD1|TRBJ2-2|.|TRBV6-1
TGTGCCAGCAGCCTTCGACAGGGTTGGACCGGGGAGCTGTTTTTT
CASSLRQGWTGELFF
>.|TRBJ1-2|many|TRBV10-3
TGTGCCACGACTACAGGGAGGAGTGGCTACACCTTC
CATTTGRSGYTF
>.|TRBJ2-1|many|TRBV5-1
TGCGCCAGCAGCTTGGCCCCGGATCCCAATGAGCAGTTCTTC
CASSLAPDPNEQFF
>.|TRBJ2-5|.|TRBV20-1
TGCAGTGCTAGAGATACGGCAGGGGCAGAGACCCAGTACTTC
CSARDTAGAETQYF
>.|TRBJ2-7|many|TRBV12-3/TRBV12-4
TGTGCCAGCAGCCCCCGGCCTAGCAGACCCTACGAGCAGTACTTC
CASSPRPSRPYEQYF
>TRBD2|TRBJ2-5|.|TRBV12-3/TRBV12-4
TGTGCCAGCAGTTTCTCCCCCGGGGGGGCCGAGACCCAGTACTTC
CASSFSPGGAETQYF
>.|TRBJ1-2|.|TRBV5-1
TGCGCCAGCAGCGCGACGGGGCGGGATGGCTACACCTTC
CASSATGRDGYTF
>TRBD1|TRBJ2-7|few|TRBV5-5
TGTGCCAGCAGGGGACAGGGACCCTACGAGCAGTACTTC
CASRGQGPYEQYF
>TRBD1|TRBJ1-4|many|TRBV12-3/TRBV12-4
TGTGCCAGCAGCATCGACAGGGAAGGTGAAAAACTGTTTTTT
CASSIDREGEKLFF
>.|TRBJ1-4|.|TRBV10-3
TGTGCCATCAGTGATTCCAGAGGCGAAAAACTGTTTTTT
CAISDSRGEKLFF
>TRBD2|TRBJ2-7|many|TRBV10-3
TGTGCCATCAGTTCTCCTGGGAGGGAGGTCGACTACGAGCAGTACTTC
CAISSPGREVDYEQYF
>.|TRBJ2-1|many|TRBV12-3/TRBV12-4
TGTGCCAGCAGTCAAACGACAGGCAGCTCCTACAATGAGCAGTTCTTC
CASSQTTGSSYNEQFF
>.|TRBJ2-1|.|TRBV6-2/TRBV6-3
TGTGCCAGCAGTTACTACTCGTTGGCCATTGAGCAGTTCTTC
CASSYYSLAIEQFF
>TRBD1|TRBJ2-5|many|TRBV10-3
TGTGCCATCTCATCAGGGGGCGGGGAGACCCAGTACTTC
CAISSGGGETQYF
>TRBD2|TRBJ2-7|.|TRBV4-3
TGCGCCAGCAGCCAAGAGGGCGGGAGGTCCAACGAGCAGTACTTC
CASSQEGGRSNEQYF
>TRBD2|TRBJ2-3|.|TRBV29-1
TGCAGCGTTGAGGGGGGAGGGCTAGCGGGAGTGGATACGCAGTATTTT
CSVEGGGLAGVDTQYF
>TRBD1|TRBJ1-2|few|TRBV4-1
TGCGCCAGCAGCCAAGTTTCCGGGACAGCTTTTGGCTACACCTTC
CASSQVSGTAFGYTF